This TCR beta chain appears in the sequencing data of a study of radiotherapy plus CTLA-4 blockade in lung cancer. Study-wide results and caveats: Clones of tumor-derived TCRs expanded in blood after radiotherapy plus ipilimumab.

The ends lost 6 bases at V and 8 bases at J; junction bases unmatched: 8. The germline gives CDR1 MNHEY, CDR2 SMNVEV (reference sequence). The CDR3 is 13 residues long. Chemo-refractory metastatic non-small-cell lung cancer patients underwent focal radiation alongside CTLA-4 blockade with ipilimumab. Method: immunoSEQ multiplex PCR; TCRdb's copy keeps in-frame clones and lacks some. Of tens of thousands of clones listed, more than 60% are singletons. A note on this clone: Its antigen is unknown.

The sequencing used peripheral blood, collected from a patient treated with radiotherapy plus ipilimumab. The V call is TRBV27, the J call TRBJ1-2, with 8 bases aligning to TRBD1. The source is a human donor with non-small cell lung cancer who had stable disease on radiotherapy plus ipilimumab. CDR3 in amino acids: CASSLRTGFGYTF. The CDR3 DNA reads TGTGCCAGCAGCCTCCGGACAGGGTTCGGCTACACCTTC.